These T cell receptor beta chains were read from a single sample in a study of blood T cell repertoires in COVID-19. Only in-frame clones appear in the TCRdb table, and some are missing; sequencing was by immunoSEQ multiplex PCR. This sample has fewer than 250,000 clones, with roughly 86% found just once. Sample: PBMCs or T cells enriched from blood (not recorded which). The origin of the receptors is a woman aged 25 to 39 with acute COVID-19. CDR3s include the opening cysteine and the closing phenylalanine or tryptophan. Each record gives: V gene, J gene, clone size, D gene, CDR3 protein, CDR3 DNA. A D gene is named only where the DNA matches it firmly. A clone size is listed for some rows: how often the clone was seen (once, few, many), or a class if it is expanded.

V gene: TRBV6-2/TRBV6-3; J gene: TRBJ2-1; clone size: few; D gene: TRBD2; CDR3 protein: CASSREGEYNEQFF; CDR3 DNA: TGTGCCAGCAGTCGGGAGGGGGAATACAATGAGCAGTTCTTC
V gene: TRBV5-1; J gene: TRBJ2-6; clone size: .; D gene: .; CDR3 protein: CASSLQGGSGANVLTF; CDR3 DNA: TGCGCCAGCAGCTTGCAGGGAGGCTCTGGGGCCAACGTCCTGACTTTC
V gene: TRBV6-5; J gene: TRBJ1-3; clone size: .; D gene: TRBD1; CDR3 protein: CASSRQGAGGNTIYF; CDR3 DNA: TGTGCCAGCAGTCGACAGGGGGCAGGAGGAAACACCATATATTTT
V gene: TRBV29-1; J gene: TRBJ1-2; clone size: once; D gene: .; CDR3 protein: CSAAPRDYGYTF; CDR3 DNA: TGCAGCGCAGCCCCGAGAGACTATGGCTACACCTTC
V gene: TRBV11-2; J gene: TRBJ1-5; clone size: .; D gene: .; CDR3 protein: CASSKGQSHNQPQHF; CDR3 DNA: TGTGCCAGCAGCAAAGGACAGAGTCACAATCAGCCCCAGCATTTT
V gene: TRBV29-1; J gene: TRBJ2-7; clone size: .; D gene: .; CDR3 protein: CSVEDITGRSYEQYF; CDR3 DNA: TGCAGCGTTGAAGATATAACAGGACGATCCTACGAGCAGTACTTC
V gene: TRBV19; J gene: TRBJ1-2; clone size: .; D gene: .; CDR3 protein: CASSINQGQRYGYTF; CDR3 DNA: TGTGCCAGTAGTATAAATCAAGGACAGCGATATGGCTACACCTTC
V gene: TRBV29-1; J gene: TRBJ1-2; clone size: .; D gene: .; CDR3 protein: CSVRQDPNYGYTF; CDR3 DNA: TGCAGCGTTCGACAGGATCCTAACTATGGCTACACCTTC
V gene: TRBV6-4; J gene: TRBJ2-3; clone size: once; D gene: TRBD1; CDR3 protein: CASSEQGGTDTQYF; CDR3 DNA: TGTGCCAGCAGTGAACAGGGGGGCACAGATACGCAGTATTTT
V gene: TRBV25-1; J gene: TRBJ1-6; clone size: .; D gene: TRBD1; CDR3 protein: CASSRTGDVSPLHF; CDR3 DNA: TGTGCCAGCAGCCGGACAGGGGATGTTTCACCCCTCCACTTT
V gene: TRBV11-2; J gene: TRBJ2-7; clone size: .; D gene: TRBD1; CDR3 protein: CASSLEGQVYEQYF; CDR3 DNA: TGTGCCAGCAGCTTAGAGGGACAGGTCTACGAGCAGTACTTC
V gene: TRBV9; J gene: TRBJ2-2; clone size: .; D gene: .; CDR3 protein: CASGKGVTGELFF; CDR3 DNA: TGTGCCAGCGGTAAGGGAGTGACCGGGGAGCTGTTTTTT
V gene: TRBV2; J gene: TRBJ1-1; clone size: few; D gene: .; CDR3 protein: CASSVFRNTEAFF; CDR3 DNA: TGTGCCAGCAGTGTGTTTCGGAACACTGAAGCTTTCTTT
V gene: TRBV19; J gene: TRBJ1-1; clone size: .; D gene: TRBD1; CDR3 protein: CASTPKGYRGGAFF; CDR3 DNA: TGTGCCAGTACTCCTAAGGGGTACAGGGGGGGAGCTTTCTTT
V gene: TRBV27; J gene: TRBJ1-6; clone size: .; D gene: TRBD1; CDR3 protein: CASSIRDRDSPLHF; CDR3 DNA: TGTGCCAGCAGTATCCGGGACAGAGATTCACCCCTCCACTTT
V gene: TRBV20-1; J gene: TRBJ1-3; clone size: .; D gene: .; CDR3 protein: CSARVQNTIYF; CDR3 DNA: TGCAGTGCTAGAGTCCAAAACACCATATATTTT
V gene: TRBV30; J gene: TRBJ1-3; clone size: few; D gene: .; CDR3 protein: CAWSLPGRGSTIYF; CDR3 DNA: TGTGCCTGGAGTTTACCGGGCAGAGGGTCCACCATATATTTT